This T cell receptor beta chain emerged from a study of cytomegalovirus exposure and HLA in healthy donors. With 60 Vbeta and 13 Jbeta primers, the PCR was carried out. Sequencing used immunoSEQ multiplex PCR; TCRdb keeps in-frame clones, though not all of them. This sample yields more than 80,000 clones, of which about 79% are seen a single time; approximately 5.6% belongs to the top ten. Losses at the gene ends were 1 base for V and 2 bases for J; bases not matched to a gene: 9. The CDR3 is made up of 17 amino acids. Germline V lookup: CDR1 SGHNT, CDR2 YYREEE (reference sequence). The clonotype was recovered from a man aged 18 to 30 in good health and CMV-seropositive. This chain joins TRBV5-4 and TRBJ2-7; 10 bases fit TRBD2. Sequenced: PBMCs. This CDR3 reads CASSLPQGAGGAYEQYF. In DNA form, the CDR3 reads TGTGCCAGCAGCTTGCCGCAAGGAGCGGGAGGGGCCTACGAGCAGTACTTC. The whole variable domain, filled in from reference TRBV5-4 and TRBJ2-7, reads ETGVTQSPTHLIKTRGQQVTLRCSSQSGHNTVSWYQQALGQGPQFIFQYYREEENGRGNFPPRFSGLQFPNYSSELNVNALELDDSALYLCASSLPQGAGGAYEQYFGPGTRLTVT.